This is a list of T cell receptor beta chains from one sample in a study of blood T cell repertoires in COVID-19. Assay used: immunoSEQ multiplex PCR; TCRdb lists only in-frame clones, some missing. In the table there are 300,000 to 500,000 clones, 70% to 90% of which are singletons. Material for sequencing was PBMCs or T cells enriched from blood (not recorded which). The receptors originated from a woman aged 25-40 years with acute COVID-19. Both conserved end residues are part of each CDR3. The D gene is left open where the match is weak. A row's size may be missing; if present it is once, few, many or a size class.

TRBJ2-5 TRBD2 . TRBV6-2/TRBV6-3 CASSYLAGGPETQYF TGTGCCAGCAGTTATTTAGCGGGGGGGCCAGAGACCCAGTACTTC
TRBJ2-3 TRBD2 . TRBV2 CASSGERGSTDTQYF TGTGCCAGCAGTGGCGAGCGGGGGAGCACAGATACGCAGTATTTT
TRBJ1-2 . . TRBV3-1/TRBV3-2 CASSLKLGAGRNYGYTF TGTGCCAGCAGCCTAAAGCTAGGTGCGGGGCGAAACTATGGCTACACCTTC
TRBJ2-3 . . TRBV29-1 CSARLDTQYF TGCAGCGCCCGACTAGATACGCAGTATTTT
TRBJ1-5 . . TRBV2 CASSDLGVQPQHF TGTGCCAGCAGTGACCTCGGGGTTCAGCCCCAGCATTTT
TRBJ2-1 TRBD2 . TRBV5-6 CASSSPTSGGYNEQFF TGTGCCAGCAGCTCCCCGACTAGCGGGGGTTACAATGAGCAGTTCTTC
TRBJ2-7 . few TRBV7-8 CASSLRGYEQYF TGTGCCAGCAGCCTCAGGGGCTACGAGCAGTACTTC
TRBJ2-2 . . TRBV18 CASSRQVFANTGELFF TGTGCCAGCTCACGACAGGTGTTCGCGAACACCGGGGAGCTGTTTTTT
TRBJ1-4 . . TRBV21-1 CASSKPPSANEKLFF TGTGCCAGCAGCAAACCGCCCTCGGCTAATGAAAAACTGTTTTTT
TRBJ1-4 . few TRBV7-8 CASSRVVNEKLFF TGTGCCAGCAGCCGCGTCGTGAATGAAAAACTGTTTTTT
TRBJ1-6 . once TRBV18 CASSLQRAYNSPLHF TGTGCCAGCTCACTTCAACGGGCCTATAATTCACCCCTCCACTTT
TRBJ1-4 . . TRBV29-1 CSARRSSEKLFF TGCAGCGCCCGTCGGAGTAGTGAAAAACTGTTTTTT
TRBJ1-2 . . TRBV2 CASSVQGDGYTF TGTGCCAGCAGTGTTCAGGGCGATGGCTACACCTTC
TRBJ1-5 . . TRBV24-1 CATSDRSGGLDQPQHF TGTGCCACCAGTGATAGATCGGGGGGTTTGGATCAGCCCCAGCATTTT